Below, 6 T cell receptor beta chains from the same sample are listed, as sequenced in a study of blood T cells in healthy people across ages. A sample-barcoded 5' primer and a J-beta primer mix were used in a second PCR of about 6 to 11 cycles. TCRdb fed the 5' RACE reads into MiXCR, producing one record per CDR3 protein. This table holds hundreds of thousands of distinct CDR3 sequences, around 45% found once. The specimen was blood. Every receptor here comes from a man older than 75 in good health.

This chain connects TRBV15 to TRBJ1-1; no definite D call. Trimming took off 0 bases at V and 12 bases at J, with 11 bases between the two ends. The CDR3 consists of 12 residues. Germline V gene lookup returns CDR1 LNHNV and CDR2 YYDKDF (reference sequence). The CDR3 here is CATSRDVTESFF. CDR3 bases: TGTGCCACCAGCAGAGATGTGACGGAATCTTTCTTT.

The V and J genes are TRBV7-2 and TRBJ1-1; D is uncertain. The germline V and J ends were trimmed by 5 bases and 1 base, with 8 bases remaining between them. The CDR3 extends over 13 amino acids. Looked up from germline, CDR1 is SGHTA and CDR2 is FQGNSA. CDR3 in amino acids: CASSQRRNTEAFF. In DNA form, the CDR3 reads TGTGCCAGCAGCCAACGCCGGAACACTGAAGCTTTCTTT.

This chain connects TRBV6-5 to TRBJ2-5; D not certain. The V gene lost 5 bases and the J gene lost 5 bases, with 9 bases spanning the gap. CDR3 length: 12 residues. Per germline, CDR1 MNHEY and CDR2 SVGAGI. The CDR3 reads CASSPLWETQYF. The CDR3 nucleotides are TGTGCCAGCAGTCCGCTCTGGGAGACCCAGTACTTC.

The table lists this clonotype with a few counts. The chain carries TRBV3-1 and TRBJ1-1, with D perhaps TRBD1 (5 bases). Per the germline V gene, CDR1 is LGHDT and CDR2 is YNNKEL (reference sequence). This CDR3 is 13 amino acids long. The V end was cut by 6 bases, the J end by 4 bases, with 12 bases between. CDR3 sequence (DNA): TGTGCCAGCAGTTGGACATTCCTCACTGAAGCTTTCTTT. It yields the protein CASSWTFLTEAFF. The full variable domain, in which reference TRBV3-1 and TRBJ1-1 provide the parts outside the CDR3, is DTAVSQTPKYLVTQMGNDKSIKCEQNLGHDTMYWYKQDSKKFLKIMFSYNNKELIINETVPNRFSPKSPDKAHLNLHINSLELGDSAVYFCASSWTFLTEAFFGQGTRLTVV.

The chain recombines TRBV19 with TRBJ2-3, with D perhaps TRBD1 or TRBD2 (5 bases each). The CDR3 loop spans 14 amino acids. CDR1 is LNHDA, CDR2 SQIVND, per germline (reference sequence). V lost 5 bases to trimming and J lost 10 bases, with 19 bases between them. CDR3 amino acids: CASSPTGTNTAQYF. The CDR3 nucleotides are TGTGCCAGTAGTCCCACCGGGACGAATACGGCGCAGTATTTT.

The chain recombines TRBV6-5 with TRBJ2-5, with D possibly being TRBD1 (5 bases). The CDR3 runs 15 residues. The ends were cut back, 3 bases at V and 5 bases at J, with 16 bases in the middle. CDR1 and CDR2 (germline): MNHEY, SVGAGI. CDR3 DNA: TGTGCCAGCAGTTATAAGGCAGGGAAGAGTGAGACCCAGTACTTC. It yields the protein CASSYKAGKSETQYF.